This paragraph reports one T cell receptor beta chain. In the same sample, other DNA sequences code for this CDR3. Repertoires were generated with immunoSEQ multiplex PCR, while TCRdb's copy carries only in-frame clones and drops some. The table lists 70,000 to 95,000 clones, around 93% of them singletons, with around 28% in the top ten. The data are from a study of T cell responses to AZD1222 COVID-19 vaccine. V gave up 2 bases and J gave up 0 bases, with 4 bases separating them. This CDR3 has 12 amino acids. Germline CDR1 is SQVTM and CDR2 is ANQGSEA. Sequences were derived from peripheral blood, sampled 28 days after the second AZD1222 dose. This TCR was sampled from an adult who received the AZD1222 COVID-19 vaccine. The V call is TRBV29-1, the J call TRBJ2-5; D ambiguous. The CDR3 region is CSVEHDQETQYF. The CDR3 DNA follows: TGCAGCGTTGAACATGACCAAGAGACCCAGTACTTC.